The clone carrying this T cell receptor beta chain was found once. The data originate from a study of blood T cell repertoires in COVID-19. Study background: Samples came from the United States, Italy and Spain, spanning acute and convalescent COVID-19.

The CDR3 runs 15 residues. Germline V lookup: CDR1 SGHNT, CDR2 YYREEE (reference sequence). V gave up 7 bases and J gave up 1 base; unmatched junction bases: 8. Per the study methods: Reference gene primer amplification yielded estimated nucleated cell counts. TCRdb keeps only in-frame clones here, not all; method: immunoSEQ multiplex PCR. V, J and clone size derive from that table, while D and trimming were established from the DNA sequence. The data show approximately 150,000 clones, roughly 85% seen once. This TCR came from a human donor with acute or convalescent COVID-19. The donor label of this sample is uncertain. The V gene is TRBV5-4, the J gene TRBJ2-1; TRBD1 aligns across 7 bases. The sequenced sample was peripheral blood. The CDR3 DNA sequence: TGTGCCAGCTCAGGACAGGTGAAGTCCTACAATGAGCAGTTCTTC. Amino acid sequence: CASSGQVKSYNEQFF.